This T cell receptor (beta chain) appears in the sequencing data of a study of shared clonotypes between healthy human individuals. This clone was recorded a few times. Losses at the gene ends were 0 bases for V and 3 bases for J; bases not matched to a gene: 14. The CDR3 has 18 amino acids. CDR1 and CDR2 from the germline V gene are MGHRA and YSYEKL. Replicate PCRs for sorted subsets used about 200 ng DNA; this equaled 30,000 to 35,000 T cell genomes. Original processing notes: Filtering differed, since immunoSEQ gave only junction sequences and no quality scores. Here immunoSEQ multiplex PCR was the method, and the copy in TCRdb shows in-frame clones only, minus some. The D gene and trimming were derived from the DNA, and the V and J assignments and clone size from that table. The sample includes around 200,000 clones, about 93% of them seen just once.

The TCR sequence derives from a woman aged 30 to 39 in good health. The sequenced sample was naive CD4+ T cells sorted from blood. Subset described: CD45RA+ positively selected. This chain connects TRBV4-1 to TRBJ2-7; 7 nucleotides agree with TRBD2. The CDR3 region is CASSQEPEGAGVYYEQYF. The CDR3 DNA is TGCGCCAGCAGCCAAGAGCCTGAAGGTGCGGGAGTTTACTACGAGCAGTACTTC.